Shown below are 15 T cell receptor beta chains from a single sample sequenced in a study of shared clonotypes between healthy human individuals. Data came from immunoSEQ multiplex PCR; TCRdb stores just in-frame clones and leaves some out. The profile covers about 2.4 million clones, with 80% to 95% appearing a single time and approximately 0.35% taken by the ten largest. The specimen sequenced was naive CD4+ T cells from PBMCs. The subset here: CD45RA+ positively selected. Every receptor here comes from a man younger than 30 in good health. Some clones in this sample may be carry-over from other donors' samples.

This clone was recorded only once. The V and J genes are TRBV25-1 and TRBJ2-2; TRBD2 agrees at 10 bases. Germline loops: CDR1 MGHDK, CDR2 SYGVNS. This CDR3 has 17 amino acids. Unmatched junction bases numbered 8, after V lost 4 bases and J lost 3 bases. This CDR3 reads CASSASSGSVYTGELFF. The CDR3 DNA reads TGTGCCAGCAGTGCGTCTAGCGGGAGTGTTTACACCGGGGAGCTGTTTTTT.

The rearrangement joins TRBV2 to TRBJ1-5; maybe TRBD1 (5 bases). CDR1 and CDR2 from the germline V gene are SNHLY and FYNNEI. The CDR3 loop spans 15 amino acids. The V end was cut by 7 bases, the J end by 1 base, with 14 bases between. The CDR3 spells CASTSRGQSNQPQHF. CDR3 nucleotide sequence: TGTGCCAGCACCTCCCGAGGACAAAGCAATCAGCCCCAGCATTTT.

V and J are TRBV9 and TRBJ1-3; no reliable D call. V was cut by 0 bases and J by 7 bases, with 11 bases left in between. The CDR3 is made up of 14 amino acids. Germline CDR1 reads SGDLS; CDR2 reads YYNGEE. CDR3 sequence reads: CASSVDVYGNTIYF. In DNA form, the CDR3 reads TGTGCCAGCAGCGTAGACGTTTACGGCAACACCATATATTTT.

This rearrangement joins TRBV30 to TRBJ2-5; weak D call: TRBD1 (6 bases). V lost 2 bases and J lost 4, with 8 bases in between. Germline lookup yields CDR1 GTSNPN and CDR2 SVGIG (reference sequence). This CDR3 has 12 residues. In nucleotides, the CDR3 is TGTGCCTGGAGTACAGGGTTAGAGACCCAGTACTTC. Encoded protein: CAWSTGLETQYF.

The J gene is TRBJ1-1, the V gene TRBV15, with 12 bases matching TRBD1. V trimming: 2 bases; J trimming: 9 bases; junction bases outside the gene matches: 7. CDR3 length: 15 amino acids. Germline V gives CDR1 LNHNV, CDR2 YYDKDF (reference sequence). CDR3: CATSRLPGQGAKAFF. The DNA of the CDR3 is TGTGCCACCAGCAGACTACCGGGACAGGGGGCCAAAGCTTTCTTT.

This clone occurred once. The gene calls are TRBV6-6 and TRBJ1-1; maybe TRBD1 (6 bases). The CDR3 is 13 amino acids. The germline V gene has CDR1 MNHNY and CDR2 SVGAGI (reference sequence). V was clipped by 5 bases and J by 1 base, with 8 bases between them. The CDR3 region has the DNA TGTGCCAGCAGTCCGGGACAGAACACTGAAGCTTTCTTT. This gives the protein CASSPGQNTEAFF.

As regards this clone: The identical CDR3 is also encoded by other nucleotide sequences in the sample. The chain carries TRBV27 and TRBJ2-7; D unresolved. CDR3 length: 11 amino acids. Per the germline V gene, CDR1 is MNHEY and CDR2 is SMNVEV (reference sequence). V lost 6 bases and J 3 bases, leaving 6 bases between the germline ends. Written as DNA, the CDR3 is TGTGCCAGCAGAGCAGGCTACGAGCAGTACTTC. Amino acid sequence: CASRAGYEQYF.

This chain uses TRBV28 with TRBJ1-5; D is unclear. Per the germline V gene, CDR1 is MDHEN and CDR2 is SYDVKM. Trimming shortened V by 4 bases and J by 5 bases, and 6 bases separated the two germline ends. The CDR3 is 12 amino acids. The CDR3 DNA sequence: TGTGCCAGCAGTTCCACCGATCAGCCCCAGCATTTT. As protein: CASSSTDQPQHF.

This chain connects TRBV25-1 to TRBJ1-4; the D gene is possibly TRBD1 (5 bases). Germline lookup yields CDR1 MGHDK and CDR2 SYGVNS. The length of the CDR3 is 15 residues. V gave up 7 bases and J gave up 7 bases, with 19 bases separating them. The CDR3 sequence: CASIVNGEGSEKLFF. The CDR3 nucleotides are TGTGCCAGCATCGTGAATGGGGAGGGGAGTGAAAAACTGTTTTTT.

This rearrangement joins TRBV5-1 to TRBJ2-3; TRBD2 might be the D (5 bases). The CDR3 sequence is 13 residues long. V lost 2 bases, J lost 6 bases, and 10 bases lay in between. Germline CDR1 is SGHRS and CDR2 is YFSETQ. CDR3 coding DNA: TGCGCCAGCAGCTTATCCGGGATGGATACGCAGTATTTT. Protein: CASSLSGMDTQYF.

V is TRBV25-1 and J is TRBJ2-5; no firm D call. With 5 bases removed from V and 4 bases from J, the gap between germline ends came to 14 bases. The CDR3 extends over 14 amino acids. Germline values: CDR1 MGHDK, CDR2 SYGVNS. The CDR3 DNA reads TGTGCCAGCAGTCGGCGCACCTCGTCAGAGACCCAGTACTTC. This gives the protein CASSRRTSSETQYF.

This chain joins TRBV5-1 and TRBJ2-1; 10 bases match TRBD2. Germline-derived CDR1 and CDR2 are SGHRS and YFSETQ. The CDR3 runs 15 residues. V lost 5 bases, J lost 3 bases, and 5 bases stayed unmatched. The DNA of the CDR3 is TGCGCCAGCAGGACACTAGCGGGACGCTACAATGAGCAGTTCTTC. As protein: CASRTLAGRYNEQFF.

This clone appeared a few times. The gene calls are TRBV7-3 and TRBJ1-1; TRBD1 matches at 8 bases. This CDR3 has 15 residues. With 3 bases clipped from V and 4 bases from J, the junction kept 7 bases outside the gene matches. Germline V gene lookup returns CDR1 SGHTA and CDR2 FQGTGA. Here the CDR3 reads CASSFAGGVGTEAFF. In DNA form, the CDR3 reads TGTGCCAGCAGCTTCGCAGGGGGCGTGGGCACTGAAGCTTTCTTT.

This chain connects TRBV27 to TRBJ2-1, with 10 bases identical to TRBD2. The V segment lost 2 bases and the J segment 3 bases; nucleotides outside the gene matches: 16. Germline CDR1 is MNHEY and CDR2 is SMNVEV (reference sequence). CDR3 length: 20 residues. The CDR3 sequence is CASSLRPRLLAGNLYNEQFF. The CDR3 nucleotides are TGTGCCAGCAGTTTACGGCCCCGACTACTAGCGGGAAATCTCTACAATGAGCAGTTCTTC.

The J gene is TRBJ1-3, the V gene TRBV19; tentatively, D is TRBD1 (6 bases). With 7 bases removed from V and 2 bases from J, the gap between germline ends came to 12 bases. This CDR3 is built from 14 residues. Germline loops: CDR1 LNHDA, CDR2 SQIVND (reference sequence). The CDR3 is CASTPTGPGNTIYF. DNA for the CDR3: TGTGCCAGTACCCCTACAGGGCCTGGAAACACCATATATTTT.